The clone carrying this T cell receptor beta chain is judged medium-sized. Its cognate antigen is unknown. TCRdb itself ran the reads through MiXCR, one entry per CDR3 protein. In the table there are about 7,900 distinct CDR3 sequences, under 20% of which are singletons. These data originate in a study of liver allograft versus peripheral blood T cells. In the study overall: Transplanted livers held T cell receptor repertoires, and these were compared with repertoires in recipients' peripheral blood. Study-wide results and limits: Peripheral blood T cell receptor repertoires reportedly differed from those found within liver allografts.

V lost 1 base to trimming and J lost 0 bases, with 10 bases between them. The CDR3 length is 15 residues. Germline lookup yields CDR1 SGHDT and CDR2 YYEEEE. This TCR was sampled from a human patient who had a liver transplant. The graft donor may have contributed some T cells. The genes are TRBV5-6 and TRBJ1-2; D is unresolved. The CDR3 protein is CASSLFSLPNYGYTF. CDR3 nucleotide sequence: TGTGCCAGCAGCTTGTTTAGCCTGCCTAACTATGGCTACACCTTC.